These 19 T cell receptor beta chains were all obtained from the same sample, sequenced in a study of radiotherapy plus CTLA-4 blockade in lung cancer. Here immunoSEQ multiplex PCR was the method, and the copy in TCRdb shows in-frame clones only, minus some. The sample comprises roughly 32,000 clones, roughly four fifths of which are singletons, and under 30% rests with the top ten. The sequenced sample was peripheral blood, obtained from a patient treated with radiotherapy plus ipilimumab. These receptors were collected from a human donor with non-small cell lung cancer that progressed on radiotherapy plus ipilimumab.

The V call is TRBV9, the J call TRBJ2-1; a weak D match, TRBD1 (6 bases). Germline V gene lookup returns CDR1 SGDLS and CDR2 YYNGEE. The CDR3 sequence is 16 residues long. The V end lost 0 bases, the J end lost 4 bases, and 14 bases lay between the germline ends. DNA for the CDR3: TGTGCCAGCAGCGTAGGTGACAGGAGCTCTTACAATGAGCAGTTCTTC. Translated, it gives CASSVGDRSSYNEQFF. The full variable domain, rest sourced from reference TRBV9 and TRBJ2-1, is DSGVTQTPKHLITATGQRVTLRCSPRSGDLSVYWYQQSLDQGLQFLIQYYNGEERAKGNILERFSAQQFPDLHSELNLSSLELGDSALYFCASSVGDRSSYNEQFFGPGTRLTVL.

CDR3 residues: CASSNGLYNQETQYF. The CDR3 DNA is TGCGCCAGCTCTAATGGACTATATAATCAAGAGACCCAGTACTTC. This rearrangement joins TRBV5-1 to TRBJ2-5, with D perhaps TRBD2 (6 bases). The CDR3 has 15 amino acids. The germline CDR1 and CDR2 sequences are SGHRS and YFSETQ. The V and J ends lost 7 bases and 2 bases respectively, with 18 bases between them. The full variable domain, its missing parts supplied by reference TRBV5-1 and TRBJ2-5, is KAGVTQTPRYLIKTRGQQVTLSCSPISGHRSVSWYQQTPGQGLQFLFEYFSETQRNKGNFPGRFSGRQFSNSRSEMNVSTLELGDSALYLCASSNGLYNQETQYFGPGTRLLVL.

This rearrangement joins TRBV2 to TRBJ1-2; 12 positions match TRBD1. Germline V gene sequence: CDR1 SNHLY, CDR2 FYNNEI. The CDR3 extends over 14 amino acids. Unmatched junction bases numbered 9, after V lost 9 bases and J lost 7 bases. CDR3 sequence reads: CASATGQGASGYTF. CDR3 in DNA: TGTGCCAGTGCCACGGGACAGGGGGCAAGTGGCTACACCTTC.

CDR3 in amino acids: CASSLQGGVNGYTF. CDR3 DNA sequence: TGTGCCAGCAGCTTACAGGGGGGCGTGAATGGCTACACCTTC. J is TRBJ1-2 and V is TRBV7-3, with 7 bases matching TRBD1. In germline, CDR1 is SGHTA, CDR2 FQGTGA. This CDR3 spans 14 amino acids. With 2 bases clipped from V and 6 bases from J, the junction kept 6 bases outside the gene matches.

This clone has only a few counts. The chain joins TRBV27 to TRBJ2-7; 7 nucleotides agree with TRBD1. Per germline, CDR1 MNHEY and CDR2 SMNVEV (reference sequence). J lost 3 bases, V lost 6 bases, and 11 bases had no gene match. This CDR3 spans 15 amino acids. The CDR3 sequence is CASRPTGQRNYEQYF. The CDR3 nucleotides are TGTGCCAGCAGACCAACGGGACAGAGAAACTACGAGCAGTACTTC.

The CDR3 region is CASSFSGSGWAEQFF. The CDR3 nucleotides are TGTGCCAGCAGCTTCAGTGGCAGTGGCTGGGCTGAGCAGTTCTTC. The chain employs TRBV7-2 and TRBJ2-1; D unresolved. CDR1 and CDR2 from the germline V gene are SGHTA and FQGNSA. Trimming removed 3 bases at V and 9 bases at J, with 18 bases between. This CDR3 has 15 amino acids.

The CDR3 sequence is CASSRWTGDGVSNQPQHF. CDR3 nucleotides: TGTGCCAGCAGTCGCTGGACAGGGGATGGGGTGAGCAATCAGCCCCAGCATTTT. The chain joins TRBV7-9 to TRBJ1-5, with 9 positions matching TRBD1. CDR3 length equals 18 residues. V dropped 6 bases and J dropped 1; count of bases not matched to a gene: 13. Germline CDR1 SEHNR, CDR2 FQNEAQ (reference sequence).

The CDR3: CASSGRGFLGNEQFF. DNA for the CDR3: TGTGCCAGCAGCGGCAGGGGGTTTTTGGGCAATGAGCAGTTCTTC. The rearrangement uses TRBV7-2 and TRBJ2-1; 7 bases are a match to TRBD1. V shed 5 bases, J shed 6 bases, and the junction held 10 bases outside the gene matches. Germline V lookup: CDR1 SGHTA, CDR2 FQGNSA. The CDR3 is 15 amino acids.

The chain uses TRBV19 and TRBJ2-1; D is possibly TRBD2 (5 bases). This CDR3 is built from 15 residues. V was pared by 3 bases and J by 5 bases, with 14 bases between. CDR1 LNHDA and CDR2 SQIVND come from the germline V gene (reference sequence). DNA of the CDR3: TGTGCCAGTAGTATCGGGATCTTGGAGCACAATGAGCAGTTCTTC. It translates to CASSIGILEHNEQFF.

The gene calls are TRBV6-5 and TRBJ1-1, with no clear D. Germline-derived CDR1 and CDR2 are MNHEY and SVGAGI. The CDR3 consists of 13 residues. The V end lost 7 bases, the J end lost 1 base, and 10 bases lay between the germline ends. CDR3: CASTSGWNTEAFF. CDR3 coding DNA: TGTGCCAGCACTTCGGGGTGGAACACTGAAGCTTTCTTT.

V is TRBV10-3 and J is TRBJ2-1; no firm D call. The V and J ends lost 6 bases and 5 bases respectively, with 11 bases between them. CDR3 length: 13 amino acids. Germline CDR1 is ENHRY and CDR2 is SYGVKD. CDR3 nucleotide sequence: TGTGCCATCAGCGGCAGGCTGGACAATGAGCAGTTCTTC. Protein product: CAISGRLDNEQFF.

The chain joins TRBV25-1 to TRBJ1-2; maybe TRBD1 (5 bases). The CDR3 consists of 14 residues. The V gene's germline CDR1 is MGHDK and CDR2 SYGVNS. The V and J ends lost 3 bases and 4 bases respectively, with 12 bases between them. In DNA form, the CDR3 reads TGTGCCAGCAGTGAGACGTCAGGGTTCTATGGCTACACCTTC. Translated, it gives CASSETSGFYGYTF.

This clone appeared a few times. The CDR3 region is CASSPRQLQNSPLHF. CDR3 coding DNA: TGCGCCAGCAGCCCCCGACAGCTACAGAATTCACCCCTCCACTTT. V usage is TRBV4-1 and J usage is TRBJ1-6; TRBD1 might be the D (5 bases). The CDR3 has 15 residues. The V and J ends lost 4 bases and 7 bases respectively, with 14 bases between them. In germline, CDR1 is MGHRA, CDR2 YSYEKL.

The chain combines TRBV10-3 with TRBJ1-1, with a possible D match to TRBD1 (5 bases). The ends were cut back, 0 bases at V and 0 bases at J, with 8 bases in the middle. The length of the CDR3 is 15 residues. Germline V gene lookup returns CDR1 ENHRY and CDR2 SYGVKD. This chain's CDR3 is CAISESAGLNTEAFF. Here the CDR3 DNA reads TGTGCCATCAGTGAGTCAGCGGGGCTGAACACTGAAGCTTTCTTT.

The CDR3 DNA is TGTGCCAGCTCACCACCCCCGGACACTGAAGCTTTCTTT. This translates into CASSPPPDTEAFF. The chain recombines TRBV18 with TRBJ1-1, with D unresolved. In germline, CDR1 is KGHSH, CDR2 LQKENI. Trimming stripped 0 bases from V and 3 bases from J, with 5 bases between. This CDR3 contains 13 residues.

The rearrangement joins TRBV5-1 to TRBJ1-2; D gene uncertain. Germline V lookup: CDR1 SGHRS, CDR2 YFSETQ. With 4 bases removed from V and 9 bases from J, the gap between germline ends came to 13 bases. The CDR3 is 12 residues long. This CDR3 is CASSLSAGSYTF. The CDR3 DNA reads as TGCGCCAGCAGCCTCTCGGCGGGAAGCTACACCTTC.

This clone was picked up a small number of times. The rearrangement links TRBV9 to TRBJ1-2, with 8 bases identical to TRBD1. The trim removed 0 bases at V and 8 bases at J, leaving 15 bases unmatched. The length of the CDR3 is 17 residues. CDR1 is SGDLS and CDR2 is YYNGEE in the germline V gene. The DNA for the CDR3 is TGTGCCAGCAGCGTAGATTCGGGACAGGCCTTCAGCGGCGGCTACACCTTC. Protein product: CASSVDSGQAFSGGYTF.

The chain recombines TRBV19 with TRBJ2-5; 7 bases are a match to TRBD1. J lost 1 base, V lost 0 bases, and 8 bases had no gene match. The CDR3 sequence is 17 residues long. The germline gives CDR1 LNHDA, CDR2 SQIVND (reference sequence). CDR3 in DNA: TGTGCCAGTAGTATAGATCGCGCCGACAGGGCCCAAGAGACCCAGTACTTC. The encoded protein is CASSIDRADRAQETQYF.

The chain uses TRBV7-6 and TRBJ1-3, with D unclear. V was cut by 2 bases and J by 0 bases, with 11 bases left in between. The CDR3 is 16 residues long. The germline V gene encodes CDR1 SGHVS and CDR2 FNYEAQ. Here the CDR3 reads CASSLLLPTSGNTIYF. CDR3 nucleotides: TGTGCCAGCAGCTTATTACTCCCAACCTCTGGAAACACCATATATTTT.